The 23 T cell receptor beta chains listed next were all sequenced from one sample in a study of Graves' ophthalmopathy and Graves' hyperthyroidism. RNA transcripts served as template for amplifying TCR beta CDR3 sequences. HTBI primers served in a first-round RT-PCR, which a second-round multiplex PCR followed. From the multiplex PCR reads, TCRdb called clonotypes with MiXCR, one entry per CDR3 protein. The repertoire holds about 410,000 distinct CDR3 sequences, with about 17% as singletons. The source material was peripheral blood. These receptors came from a woman in her late teens or twenties with Graves' ophthalmopathy.

This clonotype showed up many times. This rearrangement joins TRBV30 to TRBJ2-4; a weak D match, TRBD1 (5 bases). Germline CDR1 GTSNPN, CDR2 SVGIG (reference sequence). Deletions cut 4 bases from V and 0 bases from J, with 13 bases between. CDR3 length: 15 amino acids. DNA of the CDR3: TGTGCCTGGACTACAGGTGAATTAGCCAAAAACATTCAGTACTTC. Translating it yields CAWTTGELAKNIQYF.

This clonotype was seen repeatedly, ten times or more. V and J are TRBV19 and TRBJ1-2, with TRBD1 matching 7 bases. The CDR3 is 14 amino acids. V gave up 9 bases and J gave up 1 base; unmatched junction bases: 8. Germline V gene sequence: CDR1 LNHDA, CDR2 SQIVND (reference sequence). CDR3 bases: TGTGCCAGCCTGAGACAGGGAGTTAACTATGGCTACACCTTC. This gives the protein CASLRQGVNYGYTF.

This clonotype was recorded many times. The chain recombines TRBV13 with TRBJ1-6; D possibly corresponds to TRBD1 (6 bases). Trimming pared 6 bases from V and 7 bases from J, leaving 16 bases between. Germline V gives CDR1 PRHDT, CDR2 FYEKMQ (reference sequence). The CDR3 covers 15 residues. CDR3 nucleotides: TGTGCCAGCAGTGGGGGGGGCCTCTTGAATTCACCCCTCCACTTT. Residues: CASSGGGLLNSPLHF.

This clonotype showed up many times. The chain uses TRBV28 and TRBJ1-5, with D possibly TRBD1 on 6 matching bases. From germline, CDR1 is MDHEN and CDR2 SYDVKM. The ends were cut back, 3 bases at V and 6 bases at J, with 15 bases in the middle. The CDR3 extends over 15 amino acids. CDR3 sequence: CASSFGGQGSQPQHF. The CDR3 DNA is TGTGCCAGCAGTTTCGGGGGCCAGGGCAGTCAGCCCCAGCATTTT.

This clonotype was seen at least ten times. The V gene is TRBV11-1, the J gene TRBJ1-1; 8 bases fit TRBD1. V was pared by 6 bases and J by 4 bases, with 7 bases of the junction left unmatched. The germline V gene has CDR1 SGHAT and CDR2 FQDESV (reference sequence). The CDR3 is 14 amino acids. The CDR3 DNA reads as TGTGCCAGCAGTCCCGGGACAGGACGCACTGAAGCTTTCTTT. This translates into CASSPGTGRTEAFF.

This clonotype came up many times. V usage is TRBV4-3 and J usage is TRBJ1-2; 9 bases are a match to TRBD1. Germline-derived CDR1 and CDR2 are LGHNA and YSLEER. The CDR3 sequence is 15 residues long. The ends lost 0 bases at V and 3 bases at J; junction bases unmatched: 2. This chain's CDR3 is CASSQEGQGHYGYTF. The DNA of the CDR3 is TGCGCCAGCAGCCAAGAGGGACAGGGACACTATGGCTACACCTTC.

The table lists this clonotype with many counts. V gene TRBV6-2 or TRBV6-3 combines with J gene TRBJ2-4, with 10 bases aligning to TRBD2. V was pared by 6 bases and J by 8 bases, with 13 bases of the junction left unmatched. This CDR3 is built from 16 residues. Germline V gene sequence: CDR1 MNHEY, CDR2 SVGEGT. CDR3 protein: CASRPWGTSAVDIQYF. The CDR3 DNA reads as TGTGCCAGCAGGCCTTGGGGGACTAGCGCCGTGGACATTCAGTACTTC.

This clonotype was detected ten times or more. This rearrangement joins TRBV29-1 to TRBJ2-7; 9 nucleotides line up with TRBD1. The junction had 11 bases not matched to a gene; V was cut back by 6 bases and J by 2 bases. The length of the CDR3 is 15 residues. Germline V gene data show CDR1 as SQVTM and CDR2 as ANQGSEA. The CDR3: CSVHTGQGRPYEQYF. Here the CDR3 DNA reads TGCAGCGTCCATACCGGACAGGGGAGACCCTACGAGCAGTACTTC.

This clonotype was picked up many times. V is TRBV6-1 and J is TRBJ2-5; D is uncertain. V lost 6 bases, J lost 5 bases, and 10 bases lay in between. Looked up from germline, CDR1 is MNHNS and CDR2 is SASEGT. The CDR3 length is 12 residues. The CDR3: CASSQVRETQYF. As DNA, the CDR3 is TGTGCCAGCAGCCAAGTCAGGGAGACCCAGTACTTC.

In its sample, this clonotype was seen many times. The chain couples TRBV27 to TRBJ1-2; D is ambiguous. CDR3 length: 12 residues. Germline assignment: CDR1 MNHEY and CDR2 SMNVEV (reference sequence). Trimming shortened V by 5 bases and J by 2 bases, and 6 bases separated the two germline ends. CDR3 amino acids: CASSRLNYGYTF. The CDR3 DNA sequence: TGTGCCAGCAGTCGGTTAAACTATGGCTACACCTTC.

This clonotype was counted ten times or more. The junction and the germline gene differ at one end; a read error may be behind it. The chain has TRBV6-2 or TRBV6-3 and TRBJ1-5, with D possibly matching TRBD1 (6 bases). The CDR3 runs 13 residues. Germline loops: CDR1 MNHEY, CDR2 SVGEGT. The CDR3 region is CASASTGYVSSSF. DNA for the CDR3: TGTGCCAGCGCCTCCACAGGGTATGTCTCCTCCTCATTT.

At least ten counts were recorded for this clonotype. The chain has TRBV28 and TRBJ1-5; a weak D match, TRBD1 (5 bases). In germline, CDR1 is MDHEN, CDR2 SYDVKM. The CDR3 runs 14 residues. Deletions cut 1 base from V and 5 bases from J, with 9 bases between. This CDR3 is CASSLLGLDQPQHF. CDR3 nucleotides: TGTGCCAGCAGTTTATTGGGGCTCGATCAGCCCCAGCATTTT.

This clonotype was seen ten or more times. The gene calls are TRBV29-1 and TRBJ1-1, with a tentative D call TRBD1 (6 bases). Germline CDR1 SQVTM, CDR2 ANQGSEA. The ends were cut back, 3 bases at V and 5 bases at J, with 13 bases in the middle. The CDR3 is 13 amino acids. The CDR3 DNA reads TGCAGCGTTGAGGGGCAGGGGAAGACTGAAGCTTTCTTT. This sequence encodes CSVEGQGKTEAFF. Variable domain in full (rest from reference TRBV29-1 and TRBJ1-1): SAVISQKPSRDICQRGTSLTIQCQVDSQVTMMFWYRQQPGQSLTLIATANQGSEATYESGFVIDKFPISRPNLTFSTLTVSNMSPEDSSIYLCSVEGQGKTEAFFGQGTRLTVV.

This clonotype was picked up many times. The V and J genes are TRBV28 and TRBJ1-6, with D hard to call. V gave up 6 bases and J gave up 10 bases, with 10 bases separating them. The CDR3 covers 12 residues. Germline CDR1 is MDHEN and CDR2 is SYDVKM. CDR3 sequence: CASSLAPSPLHF. CDR3 coding DNA: TGTGCCAGCAGCCTCGCACCATCACCCCTCCACTTT. The full variable domain, completed using reference TRBV28 and TRBJ1-6, is DVKVTQSSRYLVKRTGEKVFLECVQDMDHENMFWYRQDPGLGLRLIYFSYDVKMKEKGDIPEGYSVSREKKERFSLILESASTNQTSMYLCASSLAPSPLHFGNGTRLTVT.

This clonotype was recorded many times. The V and J genes are TRBV6-1 and TRBJ2-7; 8 bases match TRBD2. Germline V gene lookup returns CDR1 MNHNS and CDR2 SASEGT. V dropped 11 bases and J dropped 4; count of bases not matched to a gene: 1. The CDR3 is 10 amino acids. The CDR3, as DNA: TGTGCCGCGGGAGGTTACGAGCAGTACTTC. Translation: CAAGGYEQYF.

This clonotype occurred many times. V gene TRBV27 combines with J gene TRBJ1-5; D is unclear. The CDR3 contains 14 residues. Germline V gene data show CDR1 as MNHEY and CDR2 as SMNVEV (reference sequence). Between the trimmed V and J ends, which lost 4 bases and 3 bases, there was a span of 10 bases. CDR3 protein: CASSSRLNNQPQHF. The CDR3 DNA reads TGTGCCAGCAGTTCCCGACTTAACAATCAGCCCCAGCATTTT.

The chain links TRBV14 to TRBJ1-5; D may be TRBD1 (6 bases). This CDR3 has 14 amino acids. V lost 4 bases and J lost 5, with 12 bases in between. CDR1 is SGHDN and CDR2 is FVKESK in the germline V gene. CDR3 nucleotides: TGTGCCAGCAGCCCTGGGGGCTTGGATCAGCCCCAGCATTTT. This gives the protein CASSPGGLDQPQHF.

At least ten counts were recorded for this clonotype. The CDR3 region is CASSLGLMGTGGDQPQHF. The CDR3 bases are TGCGCCAGCAGCTTGGGCCTGATGGGGACAGGCGGTGATCAGCCCCAGCATTTT. The genes are TRBV5-1 and TRBJ1-5, with 8 bases aligning to TRBD1. The ends lost 0 bases at V and 5 bases at J; junction bases unmatched: 13. From germline, CDR1 is SGHRS and CDR2 YFSETQ. The length of the CDR3 is 18 residues.

This clonotype came up many times. The J gene is TRBJ1-1, the V gene TRBV6-4; D is unresolved. This CDR3 is 18 amino acids long. Per the germline V gene, CDR1 is MRHNA and CDR2 is SNTAGT. The V end was cut by 6 bases, the J end by 0 bases, with 23 bases between. The CDR3 protein is CASRATHKRPVMNTEAFF. CDR3 in DNA: TGTGCCAGCAGGGCCACCCATAAAAGACCGGTCATGAACACTGAAGCTTTCTTT.

This clonotype has at least ten counts. This chain links TRBV24-1 with TRBJ2-2; 8 bases map to TRBD1. Per germline, CDR1 KGHDR and CDR2 SFDVKD. The CDR3 totals 16 residues. V was clipped by 6 bases and J by 1 base; unmatched bases: 6. CDR3 nucleotide sequence: TGTGCCACCAGTCCTCCCGGGACAGGGAACACCGGGGAGCTGTTTTTT. Amino acids: CATSPPGTGNTGELFF.

The table lists this clonotype with many counts. The chain combines TRBV27 with TRBJ2-5, with 8 positions matching TRBD1. Germline CDR1 is MNHEY and CDR2 is SMNVEV (reference sequence). The CDR3 extends over 14 amino acids. V lost 5 bases, J lost 2 bases, and 4 bases stayed unmatched. CDR3: CASSETGEQETQYF. CDR3 nucleotides: TGTGCCAGCAGTGAGACAGGGGAGCAAGAGACCCAGTACTTC.

This clonotype showed up many times. The chain recombines TRBV6-2 or TRBV6-3 with TRBJ1-1, with D uncertain. The CDR3 covers 11 residues. The germline V gene encodes CDR1 MNHEY and CDR2 SVGEGT. The V end lost 6 bases, the J end lost 4 bases, and 6 bases lay between the germline ends. The CDR3 region is CASSEVTEAFF. The CDR3 region has the DNA TGTGCCAGCAGCGAGGTCACTGAAGCTTTCTTT.

This clonotype has ten or more counts. This chain uses TRBV7-2 with TRBJ2-7; weak D call: TRBD2 (6 bases). The CDR3 runs to 14 residues. The germline gives CDR1 SGHTA, CDR2 FQGNSA. V was cut by 5 bases and J by 1 base, with 12 bases left in between. The CDR3 region is CASSVGGASYEQYF. As DNA, the CDR3 is TGTGCCAGCAGCGTCGGGGGAGCTTCCTACGAGCAGTACTTC. The variable domain in full, with the rest retrieved from reference TRBV7-2 and TRBJ2-7, is GAGVSQSPSNKVTEKGKDVELRCDPISGHTALYWYRQSLGQGLEFLIYFQGNSAPDKSGLPSDRFSAERTGGSVSTLTIQRTQQEDSAVYLCASSVGGASYEQYFGPGTRLTVT.